Listed below are T cell receptor beta chains from one sample, sequenced in a study of blood T cell repertoires in COVID-19. Measured with immunoSEQ multiplex PCR; TCRdb has only the in-frame clones, and not every one. The profile shows some 44,000 clones, about 87% of them singletons. The sequenced material came from peripheral blood. These receptors were taken from a man aged 55-75 years with active COVID-19. Each CDR3 is given with its conserved first and last residue. A D gene is named only where the DNA matches it firmly. Expanded clones get a size class; other rows say once, few or many, or leave the size out.

v_call	cdr3_length	j_call	clone_size	d_call	cdr3_nt	cdr3_aa
TRBV7-9	14	TRBJ1-1	.	.	TGTGCCAGCAGCTTAGAGGGGCTGAACACTGAAGCTTTCTTT	CASSLEGLNTEAFF
TRBV4-2	13	TRBJ2-3	.	.	TGTGCCAGCAGCCAAGGAGACACAGATACGCAGTATTTT	CASSQGDTDTQYF
TRBV28	13	TRBJ2-7	.	.	TGTGCCAGCATTCGTGGCTCCTCCTACGAGCAGTACTTC	CASIRGSSYEQYF
TRBV27	14	TRBJ1-6	few	TRBD1	TGTGCCAGCCGGAAGAGGGGGCTAAATTCACCCCTCCACTTT	CASRKRGLNSPLHF
TRBV3-1/TRBV3-2	15	TRBJ1-4	once	.	TGTGCCAGCAGCCTTGTATCGGGTCAGAGTGAAAAACTGTTTTTT	CASSLVSGQSEKLFF
TRBV5-1	16	TRBJ2-1	.	.	TGCGCCAGCAGTCCTTCGGGGGTGATCTCCTACAATGAGCAGTTCTTC	CASSPSGVISYNEQFF
TRBV7-6	17	TRBJ1-6	.	.	TGTGCCAGCAGCGTAGGACAATGGGGGGGCAGGAATTCACCCCTCCACTTT	CASSVGQWGGRNSPLHF
TRBV7-2	18	TRBJ2-2	.	TRBD2	TGTGCCAGCAGCGCAGTAGCTCTAGCGGGCACGAACACCGGGGAGCTGTTTTTT	CASSAVALAGTNTGELFF
TRBV10-3	15	TRBJ2-3	.	TRBD1	TGTGCCATCAGTGAAGAAGGGGGCGACACAGATACGCAGTATTTT	CAISEEGGDTDTQYF
TRBV30	13	TRBJ1-3	.	TRBD1	TGTGCCTGGGGACAGGGGGCTGGAAACACCATATATTTT	CAWGQGAGNTIYF
TRBV28	15	TRBJ2-5	.	TRBD1	TGTGCCAGCAGTTATGGGGGGACAGGACAAGAGACCCAGTACTTC	CASSYGGTGQETQYF
TRBV7-9	16	TRBJ1-3	.	TRBD1	TGTGCCAGCAGCTGGGGGACAGCTTCCTCTGGAAACACCATATATTTT	CASSWGTASSGNTIYF
TRBV19	15	TRBJ1-5	medium-sized	TRBD1	TGTGCCAGTAGTGAAAGGGACAGGTGGGATCAGCCCCAGCATTTT	CASSERDRWDQPQHF
TRBV2	12	TRBJ1-5	.	.	TGTGCCAGCGGGCCAGGCAATCAGCCCCAGCATTTT	CASGPGNQPQHF
TRBV2	15	TRBJ1-3	.	.	TGTGCCAGCAGTGGGGGGCCCTACTCTGGAAACACCATATATTTT	CASSGGPYSGNTIYF
TRBV6-2/TRBV6-3	15	TRBJ1-5	.	.	TGTGCCAGCAGTTACGAGTACAGGGTGAATCAGCCCCAGCATTTT	CASSYEYRVNQPQHF
TRBV28	11	TRBJ1-3	.	TRBD1	TGTGCCAGCAGCCCAGGGGGCACCATATATTTT	CASSPGGTIYF
TRBV5-4	16	TRBJ2-1	.	TRBD2	TGTGCCAGCAGCTTCGGGGCGGGGGATACCTACAATGAGCAGTTCTTC	CASSFGAGDTYNEQFF
TRBV6-1	15	TRBJ1-6	.	TRBD1	TGTGCCAGCAGTGACGGACAGGGAGAGGGTTCACCCCTCCACTTT	CASSDGQGEGSPLHF
TRBV3-1/TRBV3-2	15	TRBJ1-1	.	.	TGTGCCAGCAGCCAGGTTGGCAGCGGGGACACTGAAGCTTTCTTT	CASSQVGSGDTEAFF
TRBV7-2	16	TRBJ2-3	.	.	TGTGCCAGCAGCTTAGCGGGGGGGCGGAGCACAGATACGCAGTATTTT	CASSLAGGRSTDTQYF
TRBV29-1	13	TRBJ1-2	.	TRBD1	TGCAGCGTCTGGACAGGGGGAGGGAAGGGCTACACCTTC	CSVWTGGGKGYTF
TRBV6-1	13	TRBJ1-2	.	.	TGTGCCAGCAGTGAAGCAGGGAGGGGTGGCTACACCTTC	CASSEAGRGGYTF
TRBV19	15	TRBJ1-1	.	.	TGTGCCAGTAGTACTTCCGGGTCCCTGCGAACTGAAGCTTTCTTT	CASSTSGSLRTEAFF
TRBV29-1	13	TRBJ2-1	.	.	TGCAGTAATGCGGGGACAGCAAACAATGAGCAGTTCTTC	CSNAGTANNEQFF
TRBV18	14	TRBJ2-7	.	TRBD1	TGTGCCAGCTCAACAGGGACAGAAGTATACGAGCAGTACTTC	CASSTGTEVYEQYF
TRBV6-5	12	TRBJ1-2	.	.	TGTGCCAGCAGTTACGGGCCCTATGGCTACACCTTC	CASSYGPYGYTF
TRBV24-1	16	TRBJ2-1	.	TRBD1	TGTGCCACCAGGGAAAGGGACAGGGGGCTGAGTAATGAGCAGTTCTTC	CATRERDRGLSNEQFF
TRBV6-6	15	TRBJ2-7	.	TRBD2	TGTGCCAGCAGACCAAACCCGGGACTAGATATCGAGCAGTACTTC	CASRPNPGLDIEQYF
TRBV19	17	TRBJ1-1	.	TRBD1	TGTGCCAGTAGTATATTGACAGGGGGCCGTGGGAACACTGAAGCTTTCTTT	CASSILTGGRGNTEAFF
TRBV5-1	14	TRBJ1-4	.	.	TGCGCCAGCAGCTTAGGGGGAACTAATGAAAAACTGTTTTTT	CASSLGGTNEKLFF
TRBV5-8	16	TRBJ2-7	once	.	TGTGCCAGCAGCTTGGCCGGGTACAGGGCAAGATACGAGCAGTACTTC	CASSLAGYRARYEQYF
TRBV9	16	TRBJ1-1	.	TRBD1	TGTGCCAGCAGCGTAGGGACAGGGGGCGGAGGGGCTGAAGCTTTCTTT	CASSVGTGGGGAEAFF
TRBV19	15	TRBJ2-7	.	TRBD1	TGTGCCAGTAGTGCCCCGGGACAGGGAGACTACGAGCAGTACTTC	CASSAPGQGDYEQYF
TRBV6-6	15	TRBJ2-3	.	TRBD2	TGTGCCAGCAGTTACCTAGCGGGGAGCACAGATACGCAGTATTTT	CASSYLAGSTDTQYF
TRBV7-2	15	TRBJ1-5	.	.	TGTGCCAGCAGCTTAGCAGCGGGTACCAATCAGCCCCAGCATTTT	CASSLAAGTNQPQHF
TRBV7-2	17	TRBJ1-2	.	.	TGTGCCAGCAGCTTAGGCGTCGTGGGGCTGGCGAACTATGGCTACACCTTC	CASSLGVVGLANYGYTF
TRBV7-2	13	TRBJ1-6	.	.	TGTGCCAGCAGCCCTGGCCCTAATTCACCCCTCCACTTT	CASSPGPNSPLHF
TRBV21-1	13	TRBJ1-1	.	.	TGTGCCAGCAGCAGAAGACAGAACACTGAAGCTTTCTTT	CASSRRQNTEAFF
TRBV9	17	TRBJ2-3	.	TRBD1	TGTGCCAGCAGCGGAAAGACAGGGGTCTCTAGCACAGATACGCAGTATTTT	CASSGKTGVSSTDTQYF
TRBV10-3	13	TRBJ1-1	.	TRBD1	TGTGCCATCAAAAGACAGGGTGCCACTGAAGCTTTCTTT	CAIKRQGATEAFF
TRBV30	14	TRBJ1-6	.	TRBD1	TGTGCCTGGAGTTCACAGGGGAGCGGTTCACCCCTCCACTTT	CAWSSQGSGSPLHF
TRBV28	21	TRBJ1-5	.	TRBD1	TGTGCCAGCAGTTTTGCATTCATCAGGACAGGGGAAAGGGGGAGCAATCAGCCCCAGCATTTT	CASSFAFIRTGERGSNQPQHF
TRBV7-2	15	TRBJ2-1	.	.	TGTGCCAGCAGCTTAGCGGGAGTGGGCTACAATGAGCAGTTCTTC	CASSLAGVGYNEQFF
TRBV27	13	TRBJ2-3	.	TRBD1	TGTGCCACCCGGACAGGGAGCACAGATACGCAGTATTTT	CATRTGSTDTQYF
TRBV9	14	TRBJ2-5	.	.	TGTGCCAGCAGCGTAGGGACAGTCCAAGAGACCCAGTACTTC	CASSVGTVQETQYF
TRBV5-1	15	TRBJ2-7	.	.	TGCGCCAGCAGCTCCGGACAGATGACTACCTACGAGCAGTACTTC	CASSSGQMTTYEQYF
TRBV12-1	16	TRBJ2-2	.	.	TGTGCCAGCAGAAATGGGACAGGCCAGAACACCGGGGAGCTGTTTTTT	CASRNGTGQNTGELFF
TRBV27	13	TRBJ1-2	.	.	TGTGCCAGCAGTTTGACAGGCCAGCTAGGCTACACCTTC	CASSLTGQLGYTF
TRBV19	13	TRBJ2-5	.	TRBD1	TGTGCCAGTAGAACGACAGGGCAAGAGACCCAGTACTTC	CASRTTGQETQYF
TRBV6-6	16	TRBJ1-2	.	TRBD1	TGTGCCAGCAGTACAAGCCGGGACAGGGATCCACATGGCTACACCTTC	CASSTSRDRDPHGYTF
TRBV6-5	15	TRBJ1-1	once	TRBD1	TGTGCCAGCAGTTACTGGGGCAGGGGGGACACTGAAGCTTTCTTT	CASSYWGRGDTEAFF
TRBV4-1	15	TRBJ1-5	.	TRBD1	TGCGCCAGCAGCCAAGTAGGGGGCCAAGGTCAGCCCCAGCATTTT	CASSQVGGQGQPQHF
TRBV9	12	TRBJ1-1	.	.	TGTGCCAGCAGCGTCCAGGGAAGGGAAGCTTTCTTT	CASSVQGREAFF
TRBV20-1	13	TRBJ1-2	.	.	TGCAGTGCTAGTCGTGGGGGGGAGGATGGCTACACCTTC	CSASRGGEDGYTF
TRBV7-9	15	TRBJ1-4	.	TRBD1	TGTGCCAGCAGCCAAGGACAGGGAGGGTATGAAAAACTGTTTTTT	CASSQGQGGYEKLFF
TRBV7-2	14	TRBJ2-5	.	.	TGTGCCAGCAGCTTAGGTCCCGGGTACGAGACCCAGTACTTC	CASSLGPGYETQYF
TRBV6-1	16	TRBJ2-7	.	TRBD1	TGTGCCAGCAGTGCCCCGTTTCAGGGGGTGAACTACGAGCAGTACTTC	CASSAPFQGVNYEQYF